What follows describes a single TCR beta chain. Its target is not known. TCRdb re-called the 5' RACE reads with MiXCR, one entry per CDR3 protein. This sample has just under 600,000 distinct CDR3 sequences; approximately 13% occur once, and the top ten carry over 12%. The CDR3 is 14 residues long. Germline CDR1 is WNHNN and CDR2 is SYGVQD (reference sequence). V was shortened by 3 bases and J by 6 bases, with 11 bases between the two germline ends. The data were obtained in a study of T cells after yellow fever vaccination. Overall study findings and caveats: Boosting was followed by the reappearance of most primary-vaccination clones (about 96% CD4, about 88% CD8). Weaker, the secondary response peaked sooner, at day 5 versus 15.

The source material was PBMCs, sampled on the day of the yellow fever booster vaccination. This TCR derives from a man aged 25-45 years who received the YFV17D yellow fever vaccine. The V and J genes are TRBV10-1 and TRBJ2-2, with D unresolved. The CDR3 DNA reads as TGCGCCAGCAGTGAAAGCGCAAAACCCGGGGAGCTGTTTTTT. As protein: CASSESAKPGELFF.